The 14 T cell receptor beta chains listed next were all sequenced from one sample in a study of blood T cell repertoires in COVID-19. Clones were sequenced by immunoSEQ multiplex PCR, and TCRdb holds only the in-frame ones, with some missing. The table shows 300,000 to 400,000 clones, with roughly 90% occurring only once. The sequencing input was peripheral blood. The receptors come from a woman between 65 and 79 years old with COVID-19, enrolled during active disease.

J is TRBJ2-5 and V is TRBV3-1 (or the pseudogene TRBV3-2), with unresolved D. Deletions cut 3 bases from V and 2 bases from J, with 13 bases between. Germline assignment: CDR1 LGHDT and CDR2 YNNKEL (reference sequence). CDR3 length: 15 amino acids. The CDR3 sequence is CASSQDLTVQETQYF. In DNA, the CDR3 is TGTGCCAGCAGCCAGGATCTCACAGTTCAAGAGACCCAGTACTTC.

This chain uses TRBV7-3 with TRBJ1-2, with TRBD1 matching over 8 bases. The CDR3 runs to 14 residues. Germline-derived CDR1 and CDR2 are SGHTA and FQGTGA. V shed 2 bases and J 4 bases; nucleotides not matched to a gene: 3. Written as DNA, the CDR3 is TGTGCCAGCAGCTTACACGGACAGGGCTATGGCTACACCTTC. Its protein product is CASSLHGQGYGYTF.

The V gene is TRBV19, the J gene TRBJ1-1; 7 positions agree with TRBD1. From germline, CDR1 is LNHDA and CDR2 SQIVND (reference sequence). V was pared by 6 bases and J by 0 bases, with 4 bases of the junction left unmatched. The CDR3 runs 14 residues. The CDR3 sequence is CASRTGIVNTEAFF. The CDR3 DNA reads TGTGCCAGTAGGACAGGGATCGTGAACACTGAAGCTTTCTTT.

This chain uses TRBV9 with TRBJ1-2; D is uncertain. The germline V gene encodes CDR1 SGDLS and CDR2 YYNGEE. This CDR3 has 17 residues. Trimming shortened V by 4 bases and J by 4 bases, and 23 bases separated the two germline ends. The CDR3 sequence: CASSLPSGSTEFYGYTF. Written as DNA, the CDR3 is TGTGCCAGCAGCCTACCTTCAGGATCTACGGAATTCTATGGCTACACCTTC. Looking up the rest from reference TRBV9 and TRBJ1-2 gives the full variable domain: DSGVTQTPKHLITATGQRVTLRCSPRSGDLSVYWYQQSLDQGLQFLIQYYNGEERAKGNILERFSAQQFPDLHSELNLSSLELGDSALYFCASSLPSGSTEFYGYTFGSGTRLTVV.

The V gene is TRBV4-3, the J gene TRBJ1-2; D unclear. CDR3 length: 16 amino acids. CDR1 and CDR2 (germline): LGHNA, YSLEER. V was trimmed by 1 base and J by 2 bases, leaving 14 bases between them. In nucleotides, the CDR3 is TGCGCCAGCAGCCAAGGAGGTCCGGTTATAAACTATGGCTACACCTTC. Protein sequence: CASSQGGPVINYGYTF.

The V gene is TRBV14, the J gene TRBJ1-5, with 7 bases matching TRBD1. The CDR3 is made up of 13 amino acids. V was pared by 5 bases and J by 4 bases, with 2 bases of the junction left unmatched. Germline-derived CDR1 and CDR2 are SGHDN and FVKESK. In DNA form, the CDR3 reads TGTGCCAGCAGCGCGGACAGGAATCAGCCCCAGCATTTT. It is translated as CASSADRNQPQHF.

The rearrangement joins TRBV4-3 to TRBJ2-1; D might be TRBD2 (7 bases). This CDR3 contains 13 residues. Germline CDR1 is LGHNA and CDR2 is YSLEER. The V gene lost 0 bases and the J gene lost 13 bases, with 13 bases spanning the gap. Here the CDR3 reads CASSQEAGARQFF. CDR3 DNA: TGCGCCAGCAGCCAAGAGGCGGGGGCACGACAGTTCTTC.

This sequence joins TRBV2 and TRBJ1-2; no firm D call. The germline CDR1 and CDR2 sequences are SNHLY and FYNNEI. V lost 2 bases to trimming and J lost 3 bases, with 16 bases between them. This CDR3 is 16 amino acids long. This CDR3 reads CASSEIDTYRHYGYTF. In nucleotides, the CDR3 is TGTGCCAGCAGTGAAATCGACACCTATCGACACTATGGCTACACCTTC.

The chain joins TRBV24-1 to TRBJ2-1; 12 positions agree with TRBD1. V shed 3 bases and J 4 bases; nucleotides not matched to a gene: 3. Germline values: CDR1 KGHDR, CDR2 SFDVKD. The CDR3 has 16 amino acids. The CDR3 region is CATSDPGQGAYNEQFF. The CDR3 DNA sequence: TGTGCCACCAGTGATCCGGGACAGGGGGCATACAATGAGCAGTTCTTC.

The V gene is TRBV6-5, the J gene TRBJ1-1; TRBD1 matches at 7 bases. J lost 3 bases, V lost 5 bases, and 9 bases had no gene match. Germline CDR1 reads MNHEY; CDR2 reads SVGAGI. The CDR3 spans 15 residues. This CDR3 reads CASSPSDRVDTEAFF. The CDR3 DNA follows: TGTGCCAGCAGTCCTTCTGACAGGGTGGACACTGAAGCTTTCTTT.

V gene TRBV6-5 combines with J gene TRBJ1-4, with D unclear. V shed 0 bases and J shed 7 bases, with 9 bases lying between them. Germline V gene data show CDR1 as MNHEY and CDR2 as SVGAGI. The CDR3 has 14 residues. For the CDR3, the DNA is TGTGCCAGCAGTTACTCCACTTCAGGTGAAAAACTGTTTTTT. Protein sequence: CASSYSTSGEKLFF.

This clone was observed a single time. J is TRBJ1-1 and V is TRBV19; 7 positions agree with TRBD1. Germline lookup yields CDR1 LNHDA and CDR2 SQIVND (reference sequence). V dropped 5 bases and J dropped 0; count of bases not matched to a gene: 6. CDR3 length: 15 amino acids. In nucleotides, the CDR3 is TGTGCCAGTAGTCGCGCGGGACAGATGAACACTGAAGCTTTCTTT. Translation gives CASSRAGQMNTEAFF.

The chain uses TRBV19 and TRBJ2-1; 7 nucleotides agree with TRBD2. This CDR3 has 15 amino acids. Trimming took 1 base from V and 6 from J; bases not matched to a gene: 6. CDR1 is LNHDA and CDR2 is SQIVND in the germline V gene (reference sequence). The CDR3 sequence: CASSIGAGRANEQFF. The CDR3, as DNA: TGTGCCAGTAGTATAGGTGCAGGGAGGGCCAATGAGCAGTTCTTC.

This rearrangement joins TRBV5-1 to TRBJ2-3; the D is unclear. V lost 0 bases and J lost 3, with 5 bases in between. CDR3 size: 13 residues. CDR1 and CDR2 (germline): SGHRS, YFSETQ. DNA of the CDR3: TGCGCCAGCAGCTTGGGGCCAACAGATACGCAGTATTTT. Translated: CASSLGPTDTQYF.